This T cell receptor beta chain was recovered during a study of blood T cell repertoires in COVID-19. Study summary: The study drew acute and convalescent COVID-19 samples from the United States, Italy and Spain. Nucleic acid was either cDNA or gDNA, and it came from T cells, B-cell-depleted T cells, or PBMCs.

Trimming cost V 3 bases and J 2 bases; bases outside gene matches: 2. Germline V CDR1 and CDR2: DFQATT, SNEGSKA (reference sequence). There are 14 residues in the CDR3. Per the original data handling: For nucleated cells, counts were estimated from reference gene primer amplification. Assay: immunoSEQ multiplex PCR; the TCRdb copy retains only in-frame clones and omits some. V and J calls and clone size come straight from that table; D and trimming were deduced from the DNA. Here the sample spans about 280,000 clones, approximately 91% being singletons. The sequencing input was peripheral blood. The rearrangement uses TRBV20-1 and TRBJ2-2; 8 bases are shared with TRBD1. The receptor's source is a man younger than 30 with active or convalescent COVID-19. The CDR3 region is CSASDRGNTGELFF. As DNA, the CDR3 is TGCAGTGCTAGTGACAGGGGAAACACCGGGGAGCTGTTTTTT.